The rows below give T cell receptor beta chains drawn from one sample of a study of cytomegalovirus exposure and HLA in healthy donors. Measured with immunoSEQ multiplex PCR; TCRdb has only the in-frame clones, and not every one. In all, the sample yields 110,000 to 150,000 clones. The source material was PBMCs. The receptors were sampled from a young woman in good health and CMV-seronegative. The CDR3 runs from the conserved cysteine through the conserved F or W. Each record gives: J gene, D gene, V gene, CDR3 DNA, CDR3 protein. D genes are given only for firm matches.

J: TRBJ1-2; D: .; V: TRBV29-1; DNA: TGCAGCGTACCGGACAGAATGAAGGGCTACACCTTC; CDR3: CSVPDRMKGYTF
J: TRBJ2-3; D: TRBD2; V: TRBV7-2; DNA: TGTGCCAGCAGCTCTGGACTAGCGGGAGGTTTGGCAGATACGCAGTATTTT; CDR3: CASSSGLAGGLADTQYF
J: TRBJ2-5; D: .; V: TRBV2; DNA: TGTGCCAGCAGTCCGGAGACCCAGTACTTC; CDR3: CASSPETQYF
J: TRBJ2-2; D: .; V: TRBV10-3; DNA: TGTGCCAGTATAGGGGTCGGGGAGCTGTTTTTT; CDR3: CASIGVGELFF
J: TRBJ2-3; D: TRBD1; V: TRBV27; DNA: TGTGCCAGCAGTTTCCCCGGACAGGGGGTTCAGTATTTT; CDR3: CASSFPGQGVQYF
J: TRBJ1-1; D: .; V: TRBV7-2; DNA: TGTGCCAGCAGCTTAGTAGTCAGGGCGATTGAAGCTTTCTTT; CDR3: CASSLVVRAIEAFF
J: TRBJ1-6; D: .; V: TRBV30; DNA: TGTGCCTGGAGTGTATGGGGCGGGGACTTCCGAACCAATTCACCCCTCCACTTT; CDR3: CAWSVWGGDFRTNSPLHF
J: TRBJ1-2; D: TRBD1; V: TRBV28; DNA: TGTGCCAGCAGCCTGACAGGGTTGGGCTATGGCTACACCTTC; CDR3: CASSLTGLGYGYTF
J: TRBJ2-7; D: TRBD1; V: TRBV12-5; DNA: TGTGCTAGTGGTTCCGCCGGGACAGGGATCTACGAGCAGTACTTC; CDR3: CASGSAGTGIYEQYF
J: TRBJ1-1; D: .; V: TRBV10-3; DNA: TGTGCCATCAGGGCCTCGAACACTGAAGCTTTCTTT; CDR3: CAIRASNTEAFF
J: TRBJ2-5; D: TRBD2; V: TRBV7-2; DNA: TGTGCCAGCAGCCCTCGATCTAGCGGGACTTTAGTAGAGACCCAGTACTTC; CDR3: CASSPRSSGTLVETQYF
J: TRBJ1-1; D: .; V: TRBV11-1; DNA: TGTGCCAGCACCTGGGGAGGGGAAGGCACTGAAGCTTTCTTT; CDR3: CASTWGGEGTEAFF
J: TRBJ2-1; D: TRBD2; V: TRBV7-2; DNA: TGTGCCAGCAGTCCGACTAGCGGGAGGGCCCCAGGATCCTACAATGAGCAGTTCTTC; CDR3: CASSPTSGRAPGSYNEQFF
J: TRBJ2-2; D: TRBD1; V: TRBV11-2; DNA: TGTGCCAGCAGCCCCCACTCCGGGACAGATAACACCGGGGAGCTGTTTTTT; CDR3: CASSPHSGTDNTGELFF
J: TRBJ1-2; D: TRBD1; V: TRBV5-5; DNA: TGTGCCAGCAGCGGTCCGGGACAGGGTATCATCGGTGGCTACACCTTC; CDR3: CASSGPGQGIIGGYTF
J: TRBJ2-4; D: TRBD2; V: TRBV19; DNA: TGTGCCAGTAGTGCGGGACTAGCGGGAAACATTCAGTACTTC; CDR3: CASSAGLAGNIQYF
J: TRBJ2-1; D: .; V: TRBV7-8; DNA: TGTGCCAGCAGCTTGGGTCCCGCGGAGGAGCAGTTCTTC; CDR3: CASSLGPAEEQFF
J: TRBJ2-1; D: TRBD1; V: TRBV11-2; DNA: TGTGCCAGCAGCCTCCGGGACAGGGGGCGCGTAAATGAGCAGTTCTTC; CDR3: CASSLRDRGRVNEQFF
J: TRBJ2-3; D: TRBD1; V: TRBV5-1; DNA: TGCGCCAGCAGCTTTGGACAGGGCAAAAGCACAGATACGCAGTATTTT; CDR3: CASSFGQGKSTDTQYF
J: TRBJ1-2; D: TRBD1; V: TRBV27; DNA: TGTGCCAGCAGTTCTCCCTCGGGACAGGGAACGGGTGGCTACACCTTC; CDR3: CASSSPSGQGTGGYTF